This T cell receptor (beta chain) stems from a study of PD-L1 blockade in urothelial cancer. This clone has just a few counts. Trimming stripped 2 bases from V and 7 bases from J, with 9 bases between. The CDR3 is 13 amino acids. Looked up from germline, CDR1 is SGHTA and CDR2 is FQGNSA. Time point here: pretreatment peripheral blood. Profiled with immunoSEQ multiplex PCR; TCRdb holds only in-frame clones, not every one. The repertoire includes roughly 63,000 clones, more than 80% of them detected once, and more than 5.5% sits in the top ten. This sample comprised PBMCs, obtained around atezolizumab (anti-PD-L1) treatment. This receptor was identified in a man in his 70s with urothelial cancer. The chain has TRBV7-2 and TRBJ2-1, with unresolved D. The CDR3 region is CASSLITPNEQFF. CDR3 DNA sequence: TGTGCCAGCAGCTTAATAACTCCGAATGAGCAGTTCTTC.